This T cell receptor (beta chain) stems from a study of blood T cell repertoires in COVID-19. Study information: Collection of acute and convalescent COVID-19 samples took place in the United States, Italy and Spain. From T cells, B-cell-depleted T cells, or PBMCs came the material, which was cDNA or gDNA.

Sequencing was performed with immunoSEQ multiplex PCR; in TCRdb, only in-frame clones are kept and a portion is missing. The sample consists of hundreds of thousands of clones, about 89% of them appearing once. V lost 7 bases to trimming and J lost 0 bases, with 9 bases between them. CDR1 and CDR2 from the germline V gene are KGHSH and LQKENI. The CDR3 sequence is 13 residues long. Those enrolled in Seattle joined during active infection and were followed longitudinally afterward. The rearrangement links TRBV18 to TRBJ1-1; D not certain. The source material was peripheral blood. The clonotype comes from a woman aged 45-65 years with COVID-19, enrolled during active disease. CDR3 in amino acids: CASFRSMNTEAFF. The DNA of the CDR3 is TGTGCCAGCTTCCGGAGCATGAACACTGAAGCTTTCTTT.